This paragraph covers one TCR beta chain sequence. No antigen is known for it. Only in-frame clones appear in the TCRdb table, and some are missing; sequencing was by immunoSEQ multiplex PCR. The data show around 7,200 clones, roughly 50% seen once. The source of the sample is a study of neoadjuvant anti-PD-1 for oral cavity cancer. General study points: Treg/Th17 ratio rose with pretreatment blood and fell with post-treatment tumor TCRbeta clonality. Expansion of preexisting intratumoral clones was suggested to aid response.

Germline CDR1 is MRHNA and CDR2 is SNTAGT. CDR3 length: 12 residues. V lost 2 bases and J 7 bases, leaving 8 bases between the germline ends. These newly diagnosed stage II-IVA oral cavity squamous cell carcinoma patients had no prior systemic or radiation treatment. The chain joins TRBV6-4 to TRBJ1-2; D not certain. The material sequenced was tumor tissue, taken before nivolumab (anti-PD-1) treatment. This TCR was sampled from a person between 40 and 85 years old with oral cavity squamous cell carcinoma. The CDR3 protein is CASSDGRRGYTF. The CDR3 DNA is TGTGCCAGCAGTGACGGGCGTCGTGGCTACACCTTC.